A single sample is the source of the 28 T cell receptor beta chains below, sequenced in a study of T cell repertoires in cytomegalovirus infection. TCRdb re-called the reads with MiXCR, one entry per CDR3 protein. The table includes some 480,000 distinct CDR3 sequences, roughly a third detected once. The antigens for these receptors are not known. Sequencing used cultured PBMCs, obtained from culture after CMV antigen stimulation. The receptors shown here come from a human donor in good health (CMV status not recorded). Some clones in this sample may be carry-over from other donors' samples.

This sequence joins TRBV7-9 and TRBJ1-1; maybe TRBD1 (6 bases). V dropped 3 bases and J dropped 1 base, with 15 bases sitting between them. This CDR3 has 16 residues. The germline V gene encodes CDR1 SEHNR and CDR2 FQNEAQ (reference sequence). The CDR3 bases are TGTGCCAGCAGCTTGACTCCGGGACAACAGAACACTGAAGCTTTCTTT. Translation gives CASSLTPGQQNTEAFF.

The V and J genes are TRBV7-8 and TRBJ1-1; D gene unclear. CDR1 and CDR2 from the germline V gene are SGHVS and FQNEAQ. The CDR3 has 14 amino acids. V was pared by 1 base and J by 5 bases, with 11 bases between. CDR3 residues: CASSLGAWGTEAFF. DNA of the CDR3: TGTGCCAGCAGCTTAGGCGCATGGGGAACTGAAGCTTTCTTT.

The rearrangement links TRBV20-1 to TRBJ2-2, with 11 bases aligning to TRBD1. The CDR3 loop spans 15 amino acids. Germline assignment: CDR1 DFQATT and CDR2 SNEGSKA (reference sequence). V gave up 0 bases and J gave up 7 bases; unmatched junction bases: 4. The CDR3 spells CSARDRTGGFGELFF. The CDR3 coding sequence is TGCAGTGCTAGAGACCGGACAGGGGGCTTCGGGGAGCTGTTTTTT.

The V gene is TRBV19, the J gene TRBJ2-1; D gene unclear. V lost 3 bases and J lost 2, with 14 bases in between. CDR3 size: 16 residues. Germline V gene sequence: CDR1 LNHDA, CDR2 SQIVND (reference sequence). The CDR3 DNA sequence: TGTGCCAGTAGTATTTTTGGGGAAAGACCCTACAATGAGCAGTTCTTC. Protein product: CASSIFGERPYNEQFF.

This chain uses TRBV19 with TRBJ2-7, with 9 bases lining up with TRBD1. This CDR3 has 13 residues. V shed 7 bases and J 6 bases; nucleotides not matched to a gene: 7. Germline CDR1 LNHDA, CDR2 SQIVND (reference sequence). Here the CDR3 DNA reads TGTGCCAGTAAACTTACAGGGGGCTCCGAGCAGTACTTC. This encodes CASKLTGGSEQYF.

This clonotype turned up a few times. The V call is TRBV19, the J call TRBJ2-3, with D possibly called TRBD1 or TRBD2 (6 bases each). The CDR3 is 16 residues long. Germline loops: CDR1 LNHDA, CDR2 SQIVND (reference sequence). Trimming removed 4 bases from V and 4 bases from J, with 18 bases in between. The CDR3 loop is CASSSGAKRGADTQYF. The CDR3 DNA is TGTGCCAGTAGTAGCGGGGCCAAAAGGGGGGCAGATACGCAGTATTTT.

Many counts were recorded for this clonotype. The chain combines TRBV7-2 with TRBJ2-1, with 12 positions matching TRBD2. Trimming removed 2 bases from V and 2 bases from J; junction bases left unmatched: 10. Germline CDR1 and CDR2: SGHTA and FQGNSA. There are 19 residues in the CDR3. For the CDR3, the DNA is TGTGCCAGCAGCTTAAAGAGACTAGCGGGAGTCTCCCCCTACAATGAGCAGTTCTTC. Translating it yields CASSLKRLAGVSPYNEQFF.

The rearrangement links TRBV6-6 to TRBJ2-6, with no clear D. Germline CDR1 reads MNHNY; CDR2 reads SVGAGI (reference sequence). Trimming took off 6 bases at V and 0 bases at J, with 9 bases between the two ends. The CDR3 length is 15 residues. The CDR3 reads CASRTTDSGANVLTF. The CDR3, as DNA: TGTGCCAGCAGGACAACAGACTCTGGGGCCAACGTCCTGACTTTC.

CDR3 region: CASSLSMDRASGNTIYF. The CDR3 nucleotides are TGTGCCAGCAGTTTATCGATGGACAGGGCCTCTGGAAACACCATATATTTT. The chain combines TRBV27 with TRBJ1-3, with TRBD1 matching 8 bases. This CDR3 contains 17 residues. Germline CDR1 reads MNHEY; CDR2 reads SMNVEV (reference sequence). J lost 0 bases, V lost 0 bases, and 4 bases had no gene match.

The gene calls are TRBV28 and TRBJ2-5; no clear D. Germline lookup yields CDR1 MDHEN and CDR2 SYDVKM. The V end was cut by 6 bases, the J end by 4 bases, with 6 bases between. CDR3 length: 11 residues. The CDR3 loop is CASRNRETQYF. In DNA, the CDR3 is TGTGCCAGCAGAAACCGAGAGACCCAGTACTTC. The full variable domain, its missing parts supplied by reference TRBV28 and TRBJ2-5, is DVKVTQSSRYLVKRTGEKVFLECVQDMDHENMFWYRQDPGLGLRLIYFSYDVKMKEKGDIPEGYSVSREKKERFSLILESASTNQTSMYLCASRNRETQYFGPGTRLLVL.

This clonotype showed up just once. The V call is TRBV20-1, the J call TRBJ2-1; perhaps TRBD1 as D (6 bases). Germline CDR1 DFQATT, CDR2 SNEGSKA (reference sequence). The CDR3 runs to 14 residues. The V and J ends lost 5 bases and 8 bases respectively, with 19 bases between them. DNA for the CDR3: TGCAGTGCTCCCGGGACACTATCGAAGGATGAGCAGTTCTTC. It specifies CSAPGTLSKDEQFF.

The chain is built from TRBV20-1 and TRBJ2-5; D remains unclear. The CDR3 loop spans 13 amino acids. CDR1 is DFQATT, CDR2 SNEGSKA, per germline (reference sequence). Trimming took off 4 bases at V and 1 base at J, with 10 bases between the two ends. CDR3 sequence (DNA): TGCAGTGCTATAGAAACGGTCCAAGAGACCCAGTACTTC. Protein: CSAIETVQETQYF.

The table lists this clonotype with a few counts. V usage is TRBV27 and J usage is TRBJ1-3; maybe TRBD1 (6 bases). The CDR3 spans 16 residues. V lost 6 bases and J lost 4, with 19 bases in between. CDR1 MNHEY and CDR2 SMNVEV come from the germline V gene (reference sequence). CDR3 bases: TGTGCCAGCAGGAGAGCCGGGACATCCCCCGGAAACACCATATATTTT. This codes for CASRRAGTSPGNTIYF.

The chain is built from TRBV12-3 or TRBV12-4 and TRBJ2-3, with TRBD2 as a possible D gene (6 bases). The CDR3 spans 14 residues. Trimming cost V 3 bases and J 5 bases, with 12 bases left between them. The CDR3, as DNA: TGTGCCAGCAGTTTTGGAGGGAATAGAGATACGCAGTATTTT. It specifies CASSFGGNRDTQYF.

This chain connects TRBV6-2 or TRBV6-3 to TRBJ2-7, with 9 bases that match TRBD2. The CDR3 is 15 amino acids. Looked up from germline, CDR1 is MNHEY and CDR2 is SVGEGT. J gave up 6 bases and V 0 bases, and 6 bases lay outside the gene matches. The CDR3 spells CASSYSLAGPGEQYV. As DNA, the CDR3 is TGTGCCAGCAGTTACTCACTAGCGGGTCCGGGCGAGCAGTACGTC.

The gene calls are TRBV6-2 or TRBV6-3 and TRBJ2-2; the D is unclear. This CDR3 contains 13 residues. CDR1 and CDR2 from the germline V gene are MNHEY and SVGEGT. V was cut by 5 bases and J by 5 bases, with 9 bases left in between. The CDR3 DNA reads as TGTGCCAGCAGTAACCTCAAGACCGGGGAGCTGTTTTTT. It encodes CASSNLKTGELFF.

This clonotype was recorded many times. The chain has TRBV7-9 and TRBJ1-5, with a tentative D call TRBD1 (6 bases). This CDR3 contains 13 residues. Germline lookup yields CDR1 SEHNR and CDR2 FQNEAQ (reference sequence). Trimming left V 5 bases short and J 4 bases short, with 9 bases between. This chain's CDR3 is CASSPGQNQPQHF. The CDR3 bases are TGTGCCAGCAGCCCCGGACAGAATCAGCCCCAGCATTTT.

The table lists this clonotype with a count of one. The J gene is TRBJ2-5, the V gene TRBV4-1, with D perhaps matching TRBD2 (6 bases). Trimming took off 1 base at V and 5 bases at J, with 8 bases between the two ends. Germline V gene lookup returns CDR1 MGHRA and CDR2 YSYEKL. The CDR3 is 13 residues long. This chain's CDR3 is CASSQVAGETQYF. CDR3 coding DNA: TGCGCCAGCAGCCAAGTGGCGGGGGAGACCCAGTACTTC.

This sequence joins TRBV2 and TRBJ2-3, with 8 bases lining up with TRBD2. V dropped 0 bases and J dropped 10; count of bases not matched to a gene: 15. The CDR3 contains 17 residues. Germline assignment: CDR1 SNHLY and CDR2 FYNNEI. The CDR3 region is CASSEAVRGLVLAAQYF. In nucleotides, the CDR3 is TGTGCCAGCAGTGAAGCGGTCCGGGGACTAGTCCTCGCGGCGCAGTATTTT.

The gene calls are TRBV5-1 and TRBJ1-2, with D tentatively TRBD1 (5 bases). The CDR3 sequence is 17 residues long. V lost 1 base and J 2 bases, leaving 18 bases between the germline ends. The germline CDR1 and CDR2 sequences are SGHRS and YFSETQ. CDR3 nucleotides: TGCGCCAGCAGCTTGATTTCGGGTCCGGGACCAAACTATGGCTACACCTTC. Translated, it gives CASSLISGPGPNYGYTF.

The chain combines TRBV20-1 with TRBJ2-5, with D perhaps matching TRBD2 (5 bases). Germline V gives CDR1 DFQATT, CDR2 SNEGSKA (reference sequence). This CDR3 region has 15 residues. Trimming took off 0 bases at V and 2 bases at J, with 13 bases between the two ends. DNA for the CDR3: TGCAGTGCTAGAGATATGGTGAGCGGACAAGAGACCCAGTACTTC. It codes for CSARDMVSGQETQYF.

A remark on this clonotype: One end of the junction varies from germline; a read error may be responsible. The chain employs TRBV7-9 and TRBJ1-6; D gene uncertain. The CDR3 length is 16 residues. CDR1 is SEHNR, CDR2 FQNEAQ, per germline (reference sequence). The CDR3 reads CASSSIRWSFNSPLHF. CDR3 in DNA: TGTGCCAGCAGCTCTATCCGATGGTCCTTTAATTCACCCCTCCACTTT.

The CDR3 nucleotides are TGTGCCAGCAGTTACTCGCTCGGCCCCGGCAATGAGCAGTTCTTC. It encodes CASSYSLGPGNEQFF. The chain employs TRBV6-2 or TRBV6-3 and TRBJ2-1; D ambiguous. The CDR3 contains 15 residues. Trimming pared 0 bases from V and 6 bases from J, leaving 12 bases between. Germline lookup yields CDR1 MNHEY and CDR2 SVGEGT.

The chain recombines TRBV10-3 with TRBJ2-1; weak D call: TRBD2 (6 bases). The CDR3 sequence is 11 residues long. Germline-derived CDR1 and CDR2 are ENHRY and SYGVKD. V lost 7 bases, J lost 7 bases, and 8 bases lay in between. The CDR3, as DNA: TGTGCCATCAAGACTAGTAATGAGCAGTTCTTC. Translation: CAIKTSNEQFF.

This clonotype showed up just a few times. The J gene is TRBJ2-1, the V gene TRBV20-1; D is uncertain. V dropped 2 bases and J dropped 6 bases, with 17 bases sitting between them. Per the germline V gene, CDR1 is DFQATT and CDR2 is SNEGSKA (reference sequence). This CDR3 spans 15 amino acids. As DNA, the CDR3 is TGCAGTGCTAGATTCACTGGGAATGGCGGCAATGAGCAGTTCTTC. Its protein is CSARFTGNGGNEQFF.

In this sample, this clonotype turned up many times. The chain combines TRBV7-2 with TRBJ2-3, with unresolved D. Trimming left V 0 bases short and J 6 bases short, with 4 bases between. This CDR3 spans 12 amino acids. CDR1 and CDR2 (germline): SGHTA, FQGNSA. CDR3 loop: CASSLASDTQYF. CDR3 nucleotide sequence: TGTGCCAGCAGCTTAGCTTCCGATACGCAGTATTTT.

CDR3 nucleotides: TGCAGTGCTCCCCTAGGGACAGGGAACGAAAAACTGTTTTTT. As protein: CSAPLGTGNEKLFF. The chain uses TRBV20-1 and TRBJ1-4; TRBD1 agrees at 9 bases. The CDR3 contains 14 residues. Germline CDR1 reads DFQATT; CDR2 reads SNEGSKA (reference sequence). With V trimmed by 5 bases and J by 8 bases, 9 bases remained unmatched.

The chain links TRBV7-2 to TRBJ2-1, with 10 bases aligning to TRBD2. Germline values: CDR1 SGHTA, CDR2 FQGNSA. The junction had 3 bases not matched to a gene; V was cut back by 5 bases and J by 14 bases. The CDR3 has 11 amino acids. CDR3 amino acids: CASSLGTSEFF. The CDR3 DNA sequence: TGTGCCAGCAGCCTCGGGACTAGCGAGTTCTTC.